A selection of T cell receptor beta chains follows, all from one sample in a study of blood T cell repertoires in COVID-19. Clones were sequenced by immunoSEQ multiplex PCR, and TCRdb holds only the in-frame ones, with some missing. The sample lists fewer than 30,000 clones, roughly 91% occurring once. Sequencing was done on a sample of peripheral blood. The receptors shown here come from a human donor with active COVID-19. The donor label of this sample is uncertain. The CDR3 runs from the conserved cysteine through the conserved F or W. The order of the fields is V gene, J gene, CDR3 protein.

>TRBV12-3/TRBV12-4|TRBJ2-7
CASSPDWAQQYF
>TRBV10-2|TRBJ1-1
CASRDRGNTEAFF
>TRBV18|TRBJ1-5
CASSSTDRGFPNQPQHF
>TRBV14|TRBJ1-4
CASSQDRVGKLFF
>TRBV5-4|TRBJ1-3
CASSLGWSSGNTIYF
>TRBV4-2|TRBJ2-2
CASRDRVLGELFF
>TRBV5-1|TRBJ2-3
CASSLARTATGDTQYF
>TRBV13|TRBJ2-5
CASSLGRQETQYF
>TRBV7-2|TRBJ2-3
CASSPGVAGGPGDTQYF
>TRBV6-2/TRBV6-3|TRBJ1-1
CASSSPLTGGTEAFF
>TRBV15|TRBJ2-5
CATSTGETQYF
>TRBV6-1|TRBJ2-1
CASSDRGSTMKEQFF
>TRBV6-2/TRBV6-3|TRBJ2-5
CASSLLGGRQAQYF
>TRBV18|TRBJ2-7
CASSPPAGIDEQYF
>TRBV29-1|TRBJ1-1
CSVEVPHLMNTEAFF
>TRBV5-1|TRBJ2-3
CASSQGQDVRDTQYF
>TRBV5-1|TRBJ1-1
CASSLEQTGYTEAFF
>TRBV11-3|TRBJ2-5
CASSSGTGGWETQYF
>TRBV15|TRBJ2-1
CATSSRGSSYNEQFF
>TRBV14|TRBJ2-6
CASSRLGGANVLTF
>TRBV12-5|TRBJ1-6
CASGLGRGSYNSPLHF
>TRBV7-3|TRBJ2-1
CASSLTGDSSYNEQFF